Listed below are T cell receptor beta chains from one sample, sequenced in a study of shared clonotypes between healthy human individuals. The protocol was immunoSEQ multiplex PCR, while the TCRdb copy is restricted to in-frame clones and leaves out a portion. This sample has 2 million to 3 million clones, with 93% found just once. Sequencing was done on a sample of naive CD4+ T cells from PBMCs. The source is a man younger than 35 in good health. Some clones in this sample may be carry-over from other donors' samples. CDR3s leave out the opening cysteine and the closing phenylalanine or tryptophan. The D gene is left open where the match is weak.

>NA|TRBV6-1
ASRDPGVSNQPQH
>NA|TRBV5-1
ASSTDIRNGELF
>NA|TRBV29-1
SVDHFIGDTQY
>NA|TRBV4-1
ASSQDNRDTGELF
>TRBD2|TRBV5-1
ASSLVLQREFYNEQF
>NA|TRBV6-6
ASSEDKRGYT
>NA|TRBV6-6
ASSYRVEKLF
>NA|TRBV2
ASINGPQETQY
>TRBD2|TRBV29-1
SALAGGPSYEQY
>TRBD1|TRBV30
AWSIGTGQLSGANVLT
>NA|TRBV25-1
ASSDPGRGGYT
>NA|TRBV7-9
ASSLGYRQNTEAF
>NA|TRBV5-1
ASSRDPAGIDTQY
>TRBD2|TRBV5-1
ASSLEASGTGNQETQY
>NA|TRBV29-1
SVGWTEGSGEQY
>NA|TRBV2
ASSPTSYEQY
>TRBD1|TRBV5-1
ASSSRDSTSGNTIY
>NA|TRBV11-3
ASSGASSTDTQY
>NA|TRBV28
ASTGFYEQY
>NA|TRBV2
ASSQGARQPQH
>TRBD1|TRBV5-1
ASSRGTVSGNTIY
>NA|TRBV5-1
ASSPPSSYEQY
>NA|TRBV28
ASSLQGVLEQF
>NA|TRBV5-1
ASTLGGLDYNEQF
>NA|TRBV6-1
ASSEFRTGGYGYT
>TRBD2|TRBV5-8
ASSHLRGGSKYNEQF
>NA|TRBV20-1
SASPDNEQF
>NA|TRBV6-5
ASRKQPPNTEAF
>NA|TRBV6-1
ASSEMRYVQGDEQF
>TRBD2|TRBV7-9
ASSSQGGGGDTQY
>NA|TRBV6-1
ASSGSTEAF
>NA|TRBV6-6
ASSLRGAHTEAF
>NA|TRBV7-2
ASTFDPGVSNQPQH
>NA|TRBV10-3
AISELITNTEAF
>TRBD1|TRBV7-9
ASSLDRGATNEKLF
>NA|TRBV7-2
ASSFDRYQETQY
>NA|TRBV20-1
KVGTADGYT
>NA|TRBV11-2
ASRTQARSYEQY
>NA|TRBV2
ASSVRVASTDTQY
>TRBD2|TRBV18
ASSPLLAGGPRGEQF
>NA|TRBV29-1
SVQRVLRDTEAF
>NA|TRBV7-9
ASSLSGNQETQY
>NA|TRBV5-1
ASSFPSGNQETQY
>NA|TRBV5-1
ASSQPGREFYEQY
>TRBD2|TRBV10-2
ASSLSGLPSDEQF